Listed below are T cell receptor beta chains from one sample, sequenced in a study of metastatic and nonmetastatic thyroid tumors. TCRdb ran MiXCR on the PCR reads. Here the sample spans around 64,000 clones, approximately 4% being singletons. The sample taken for sequencing was blood. The receptors here all came from a female donor with papillary thyroid cancer or a benign thyroid nodule (not recorded which). Some clones in this sample may be carry-over from other donors' samples. Both conserved end residues are part of each CDR3. The D gene is left open where the match is weak. Size tells how often a clone was seen (once, few, many) or the class of an expanded clone, and some rows leave it out.

CDR3nt	CDR3aa	j_gene	d_gene	abundance	len	v_gene
TGTGCCAGCACGGTTTCGGGAAACACCATATATTTT	CASTVSGNTIYF	TRBJ1-3	NA	NA	12	TRBV12-3/TRBV12-4
TGCAGTGCTAGAGATCCCAGGGCAGCGACAGATACGCAGTATTTT	CSARDPRAATDTQYF	TRBJ2-3	NA	many	15	TRBV20-1
TGTGCCAGCCAACCGGGGAGGGGCTACGAGCAGTACTTC	CASQPGRGYEQYF	TRBJ2-7	TRBD2	NA	13	TRBV6-1
TGTGCCAGCAGTTTCCAGGCTCATAGCAATCAGCCCCAGCATTTT	CASSFQAHSNQPQHF	TRBJ1-5	NA	NA	15	TRBV27
TGTGCCAGCACTCGAGGGAACACTGAAGCTTTCTTT	CASTRGNTEAFF	TRBJ1-1	NA	many	12	TRBV12-3/TRBV12-4
TGTGCCAGCAGTGAAGCGGGGGCGGGGGGCGTAGAAGCTTTCTTT	CASSEAGAGGVEAFF	TRBJ1-1	NA	few	15	TRBV6-1
TGCAGTGCTAGACGCCCTATTGGCTGTCATTACGAGCAGTACTTC	CSARRPIGCHYEQYF	TRBJ2-7	NA	NA	15	TRBV20-1
TGCGCCAGCAGCTTGAGTGGGACTCAAAACACCGGGGAGCTGTTTTTT	CASSLSGTQNTGELFF	TRBJ2-2	NA	many	16	TRBV5-1
TGTGCCAGCAGTGACTCGATTGGAGACAGGGGGCTTGGCTACACCTTC	CASSDSIGDRGLGYTF	TRBJ1-2	TRBD1	many	16	TRBV6-4
TGTGCCAGCAGTGAAGCGAGGGCGCCCTATGGCTACACCTTC	CASSEARAPYGYTF	TRBJ1-2	NA	many	14	TRBV2
TGTGCCAGCAGTCCGACAGGGGAAAACACCATATATTTT	CASSPTGENTIYF	TRBJ1-3	TRBD1	NA	13	TRBV7-2
TGTGCCACCAGTGATAGTAGGGGGCAAGAGACCCAGTACTTC	CATSDSRGQETQYF	TRBJ2-5	NA	many	14	TRBV24-1
TGTGCCAGCAGTTACTCAGCAGGGGCGGATGAGCAGTTCTTC	CASSYSAGADEQFF	TRBJ2-1	NA	few	14	TRBV6-1
TGTGCCAGCAGTTCCACCTTGAGAGGAGGGGGCGGCTACACCTTC	CASSSTLRGGGGYTF	TRBJ1-2	TRBD1	many	15	TRBV6-1
TGCAGTGCTAGAGATCCCCTAGCGGGAAGGGCCAATGAGCAGTTCTTC	CSARDPLAGRANEQFF	TRBJ2-1	TRBD2	many	16	TRBV20-1
TGTGCCAGCAGCCTTGGGGCGGGCGGGTTAGGTAATGAAAAACTGTTTTTT	CASSLGAGGLGNEKLFF	TRBJ1-4	NA	many	17	TRBV5-5
TGTGCCAGTAGTATACACGGGACTAGCGGCTACAATGAGCAGTTCTTC	CASSIHGTSGYNEQFF	TRBJ2-1	TRBD2	many	16	TRBV19
TGTGCCAGCAGCCGAGGGGCAAGGGATCAGCCCCAGCATTTT	CASSRGARDQPQHF	TRBJ1-5	NA	many	14	TRBV3-1
TGTGCCAGCACAGGGGAACCCGGGGAGCAGTACTTC	CASTGEPGEQYF	TRBJ2-7	NA	medium-sized	12	TRBV6-1
TGTGCCAGCAGTTTAAGCAGGGAAGATCAGCCCCAGCATTTT	CASSLSREDQPQHF	TRBJ1-5	NA	few	14	TRBV12-3/TRBV12-4
TGTGCCAGCAGTGAAGCCCGGGACTATCTCTACGAGCAGTACTTC	CASSEARDYLYEQYF	TRBJ2-7	TRBD2	many	15	TRBV2
TGTGCCATCCCCCTTCCTGGGAGGGCCTACAATGAGCAGTTCTTC	CAIPLPGRAYNEQFF	TRBJ2-1	TRBD2	NA	15	TRBV7-9
TGTGCCAGCAAAGTGACAGGGACTGGCGTTGAAGCTTTCTTT	CASKVTGTGVEAFF	TRBJ1-1	TRBD1	many	14	TRBV28